This T cell receptor beta chain derives from a study of blood T cell repertoires in COVID-19. Repertoires were generated with immunoSEQ multiplex PCR, while TCRdb's copy carries only in-frame clones and drops some. The sample yields about 300,000 clones, 85% seen once. From germline, CDR1 is LNHNV and CDR2 YYDKDF (reference sequence). The CDR3 loop spans 15 amino acids. With 0 bases removed from V and 1 base from J, the gap between germline ends came to 7 bases. This chain connects TRBV15 to TRBJ2-1; weak D call: TRBD1 (6 bases). The clonotype originates from a woman in her forties or fifties who had recovered from COVID-19. The sample was PBMCs or T cells enriched from blood (not recorded which). The CDR3 nucleotides are TGTGCCACCAGCAGAGATGGACAGTCCTACAATGAGCAGTTCTTC. Its translation is CATSRDGQSYNEQFF.